The rows below give T cell receptor beta chains drawn from one sample of a study of T cell changes during pregnancy in multiple sclerosis. Method: immunoSEQ multiplex PCR; TCRdb's copy keeps in-frame clones and lacks some. The sample consists of around 69,000 clones, under 95% of them appearing once. The material sequenced was peripheral blood, taken in the third trimester of pregnancy. The receptors originated from a female donor with multiple sclerosis, enrolled in a pregnancy study. The CDR3 runs from the conserved cysteine through the conserved F or W. Fields, in order: V gene, clone size, CDR3 protein. Not all rows give a size; the values are once, few, many and, for expanded clones, a class.

v_call: TRBV15
clone_size: -
cdr3_aa: CATSRDGQGAYEQYF

v_call: TRBV11-2
clone_size: -
cdr3_aa: CASRLGSGGGGTEAFF

v_call: TRBV13
clone_size: once
cdr3_aa: CASSLPGGSYEQYF

v_call: TRBV9
clone_size: -
cdr3_aa: CASSVGGHTEAFF

v_call: TRBV18
clone_size: -
cdr3_aa: CASSPPVQGPYYGYTF

v_call: TRBV7-2
clone_size: -
cdr3_aa: CASSSLSGATYEQYF

v_call: TRBV27
clone_size: -
cdr3_aa: CASSTIDRQTGYTF

v_call: TRBV28
clone_size: -
cdr3_aa: CASKAAANGYTF

v_call: TRBV2
clone_size: -
cdr3_aa: CASSESLGRGADTQYF

v_call: TRBV9
clone_size: -
cdr3_aa: CASSVGGAGFSLEQYF

v_call: TRBV7-7
clone_size: many
cdr3_aa: CASSLGSGVTGELFF

v_call: TRBV11-3
clone_size: -
cdr3_aa: CASSPGQGPQETQYF

v_call: TRBV6-1
clone_size: -
cdr3_aa: CASSYSISGNTIYF

v_call: TRBV11-2
clone_size: -
cdr3_aa: CASSLAYLETQYF

v_call: TRBV5-1
clone_size: -
cdr3_aa: CASSTGLTSGGQETQYF

v_call: TRBV4-3
clone_size: -
cdr3_aa: CASSQARREKAFYNSPLHF

v_call: TRBV10-3
clone_size: -
cdr3_aa: CAISPAGQAPNYGYTF

v_call: TRBV18
clone_size: once
cdr3_aa: CASSQGQGTTGNTIYF

v_call: TRBV2
clone_size: -
cdr3_aa: CASRGWLAGGVETQYF

v_call: TRBV2
clone_size: -
cdr3_aa: CASNRAGNTEAFF

v_call: TRBV11-1
clone_size: -
cdr3_aa: CASSSTTGGNSPLHF

v_call: TRBV2
clone_size: few
cdr3_aa: CASSVQSRQPQHF

v_call: TRBV7-9
clone_size: few
cdr3_aa: CASSLSGNIQYF

v_call: TRBV4-3
clone_size: -
cdr3_aa: CASSQESGVDETQYF

v_call: TRBV9
clone_size: -
cdr3_aa: CASSLQGNTEAFF

v_call: TRBV2
clone_size: -
cdr3_aa: CASSSQGIYGYTF

v_call: TRBV27
clone_size: -
cdr3_aa: CASRQGANTLVPGELFF

v_call: TRBV18
clone_size: -
cdr3_aa: CASSGPGDNEQFF

v_call: TRBV1
clone_size: once
cdr3_aa: CTSKAGSTDTQYF

v_call: TRBV7-3
clone_size: -
cdr3_aa: CASSLEYTDTQYF

v_call: TRBV6-5
clone_size: -
cdr3_aa: CASSLGMNTEAFF

v_call: TRBV2
clone_size: -
cdr3_aa: CASSPFQGSYNEQFF

v_call: TRBV2
clone_size: -
cdr3_aa: CASTVQLADSNEQFF

v_call: TRBV28
clone_size: -
cdr3_aa: CASSYRGSGNTEAFF

v_call: TRBV4-3
clone_size: once
cdr3_aa: CASSQEGPGAGNTIYF

v_call: TRBV7-2
clone_size: -
cdr3_aa: CASSLGQPGNQPQHF

v_call: TRBV5-1
clone_size: -
cdr3_aa: CASSGDRGTYEQYF

v_call: TRBV27
clone_size: -
cdr3_aa: CASSSGPHEQYF

v_call: TRBV4-1
clone_size: once
cdr3_aa: CASSSRQGLVTEAFF

v_call: TRBV29-1
clone_size: -
cdr3_aa: CSAGGQNGYTF

v_call: TRBV5-6
clone_size: -
cdr3_aa: CASSLRHGPGPQHF

v_call: TRBV7-8
clone_size: once
cdr3_aa: CASSFGRGTEAFF

v_call: TRBV4-2
clone_size: -
cdr3_aa: CASSQVSGTGVPGYTF

v_call: TRBV5-3
clone_size: -
cdr3_aa: CARSSPGRNASYGYTF

v_call: TRBV5-5
clone_size: -
cdr3_aa: CASSEVTGPGNYGYTF

v_call: TRBV11-2
clone_size: -
cdr3_aa: CASSSEQGGASYNEQFF

v_call: TRBV7-6
clone_size: -
cdr3_aa: CASSSRRGGSYNSPLHF

v_call: TRBV18
clone_size: -
cdr3_aa: CASSSTGTGDGGYTF

v_call: TRBV4-1
clone_size: -
cdr3_aa: CASSQVQRADYGYTF

v_call: TRBV6-4
clone_size: -
cdr3_aa: CASSATSGSYNEQFF

v_call: TRBV6-4
clone_size: many
cdr3_aa: CASSPGTSGVDEQFF

v_call: TRBV7-2
clone_size: -
cdr3_aa: CASSIRVNTDTQYF

v_call: TRBV4-1
clone_size: -
cdr3_aa: CASSLRREGPQHF

v_call: TRBV27
clone_size: -
cdr3_aa: CASSLGTEFSLYEQYF

v_call: TRBV7-9
clone_size: -
cdr3_aa: CASSFDGSLRSYEQYF

v_call: TRBV6-1
clone_size: -
cdr3_aa: CASSERGGGYTF

v_call: TRBV10-3
clone_size: -
cdr3_aa: CAISPIERTGTAGELFF

v_call: TRBV5-1
clone_size: -
cdr3_aa: CASSSRGPYNSPLHF

v_call: TRBV19
clone_size: -
cdr3_aa: CASTIQGRIPGELFF